This T cell receptor beta chain was obtained from a study of OX40 agonist ivuxolimab in advanced cancers. At the level of the study: Patients in the trial were receiving intravenous ivuxolimab every 2 weeks, at doses of 0.01 to 10 mg/kg. Those treated in dose escalation had hepatocellular carcinoma, melanoma, renal cell cancer or head and neck cancer.

This CDR3 is 17 amino acids long. Study-wide findings and caveats: The mean number of expanded clones was higher in CD8+ T cells than in CD4+. Nonresponders, in some cases, also had low normalized T-cell clonal expansion.

TCRdb's table, derived via immunoSEQ multiplex PCR, lists solely in-frame clones and lacks some. The sample comprises around 67,000 clones, more than 75% of which are singletons, and approximately 8% rests with the top ten. As regards this clone: Antigen: not known.

This receptor was taken from an adult with an advanced solid tumor such as melanoma, head and neck, liver or kidney cancer. The rearrangement joins TRBV21-1 to TRBJ2-7. TRBV21-1 is assigned pseudogene status. The sample consisted of CD4+ or CD8+ T cells sorted from blood, taken in a trial of the OX40 agonist ivuxolimab. The CDR3 DNA reads as TGTGCCAGCACAGTGTGTTTGTCAGCAGCCCCGACCTACGAGCAGTACTTC. It is translated as CASTVCLSAAPTYEQYF.